Detailed here is one T cell receptor (beta chain). Its target is not known. There are 13 residues in the CDR3. The sample comes from a study of T cells expressing NK-cell markers. The wider study: Sorted CD3+CD56+NKG2C+, CD3+CD56+NKG2C- and CD3+CD56-NKG2C+ T cells provided the TCR beta repertoires.

TCR beta cDNA was generated via 5'RACE template switching incorporating UMIs. From its re-call of the 5' RACE reads, TCRdb lists each CDR3 protein once, without DNA. The sample data list over 200,000 distinct CDR3 sequences. Notes on the study in general: The CD3+CD56-NKG2C+ fraction of a handful of donors was also led by these clonotypes. 1.0-7.0% of CD8+ T cells in more than five donors belonged to dominant NKG2C+ clonotypes.

The sequenced sample was blood T cells: a sorted CD56 or NKG2C T cell subset, CD4+ or CD8+ T cells, or bulk PBMC T cells (not recorded which). The chain joins TRBV12-3 or TRBV12-4 to TRBJ1-6. The receptor was isolated from a man in his late teens or twenties in good health. CDR3 protein: CASSLWEDSPLHF.